The clone carrying this T cell receptor beta chain was observed a few times. TCRdb re-called the 5' RACE reads with MiXCR, one entry per CDR3 protein. The repertoire holds fewer than 450,000 distinct CDR3 sequences, 28% seen once, with about 6.1% in the top ten. The sample is drawn from a study of identical twins' blood T cells. The CDR3 loop spans 13 amino acids. V lost 7 bases, J lost 5 bases, and 14 bases lay in between. Germline assignment: CDR1 LNHDA and CDR2 SQIVND (reference sequence). The V call is TRBV19, the J call TRBJ1-1, with a tentative D call TRBD1 (5 bases). The receptor's source is a woman aged 18 to 55 in good health. The sample comprised PBMCs. The chain's CDR3 is CASTWGMRTEAFF. CDR3 nucleotides: TGTGCCAGTACCTGGGGGATGAGGACTGAAGCTTTCTTT.